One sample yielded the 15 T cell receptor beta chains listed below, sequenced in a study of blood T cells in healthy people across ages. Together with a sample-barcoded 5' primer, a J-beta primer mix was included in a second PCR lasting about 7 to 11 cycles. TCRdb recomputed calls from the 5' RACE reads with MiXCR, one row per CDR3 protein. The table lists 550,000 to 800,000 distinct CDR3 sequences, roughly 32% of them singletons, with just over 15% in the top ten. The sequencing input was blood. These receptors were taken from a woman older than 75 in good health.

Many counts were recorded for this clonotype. The CDR3 here is CSAGGLAASPLHF. In nucleotides, the CDR3 is TGCAGTGCTGGGGGTCTGGCGGCGTCACCCCTCCACTTT. The rearrangement links TRBV20-1 to TRBJ1-6; possibly TRBD1 for D (5 bases). CDR3 length equals 13 residues. Trimming took 5 bases from V and 10 from J, leaving 15 bases between them. CDR1 and CDR2 from the germline V gene are DFQATT and SNEGSKA (reference sequence).

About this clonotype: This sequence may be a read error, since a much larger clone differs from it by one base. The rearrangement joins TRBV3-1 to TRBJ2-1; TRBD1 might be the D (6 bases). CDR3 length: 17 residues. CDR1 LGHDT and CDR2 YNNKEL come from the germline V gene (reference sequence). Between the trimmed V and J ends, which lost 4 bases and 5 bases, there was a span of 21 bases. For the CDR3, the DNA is TGTGCCAGCAGCCTTGGGATAGCGTGGGGGCTGAACAATGAGCAGTTCTTC. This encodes CASSLGIAWGLNNEQFF.

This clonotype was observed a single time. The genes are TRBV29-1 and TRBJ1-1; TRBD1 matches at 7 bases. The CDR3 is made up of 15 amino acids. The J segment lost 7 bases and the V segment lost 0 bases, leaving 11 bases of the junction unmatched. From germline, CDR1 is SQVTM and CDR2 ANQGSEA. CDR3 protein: CSVEDRTGARGEAFF. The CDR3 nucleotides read TGCAGCGTTGAAGATCGAACAGGGGCGCGGGGTGAAGCTTTCTTT.

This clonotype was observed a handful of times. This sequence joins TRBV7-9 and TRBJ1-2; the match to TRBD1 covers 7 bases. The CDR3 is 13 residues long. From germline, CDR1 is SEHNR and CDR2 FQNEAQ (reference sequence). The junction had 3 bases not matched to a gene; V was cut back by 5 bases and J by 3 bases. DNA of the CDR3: TGTGCCAGCAGCGTGGGACAGTACTATGGCTACACCTTC. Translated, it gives CASSVGQYYGYTF.

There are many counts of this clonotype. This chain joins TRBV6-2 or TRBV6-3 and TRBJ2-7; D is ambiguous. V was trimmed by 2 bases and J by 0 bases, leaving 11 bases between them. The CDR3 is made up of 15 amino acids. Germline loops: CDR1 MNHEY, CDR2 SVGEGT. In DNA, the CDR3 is TGTGCCAGCAGTTACGGCAGGCAGGCCTCCTACGAGCAGTACTTC. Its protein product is CASSYGRQASYEQYF.

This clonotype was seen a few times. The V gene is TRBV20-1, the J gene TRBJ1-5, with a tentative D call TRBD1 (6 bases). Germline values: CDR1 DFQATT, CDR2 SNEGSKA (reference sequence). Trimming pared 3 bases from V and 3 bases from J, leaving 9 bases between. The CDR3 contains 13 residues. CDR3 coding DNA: TGCAGTGCTAGCCGGGACACCAATCAGCCCCAGCATTTT. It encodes CSASRDTNQPQHF.

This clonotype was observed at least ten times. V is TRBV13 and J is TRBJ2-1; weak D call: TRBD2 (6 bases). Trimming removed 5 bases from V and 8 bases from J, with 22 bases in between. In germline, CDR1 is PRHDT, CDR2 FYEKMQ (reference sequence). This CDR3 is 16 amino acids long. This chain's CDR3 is CASSAEGTGGRHEQFF. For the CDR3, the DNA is TGTGCCAGCAGCGCCGAGGGGACTGGCGGTCGACATGAGCAGTTCTTC.

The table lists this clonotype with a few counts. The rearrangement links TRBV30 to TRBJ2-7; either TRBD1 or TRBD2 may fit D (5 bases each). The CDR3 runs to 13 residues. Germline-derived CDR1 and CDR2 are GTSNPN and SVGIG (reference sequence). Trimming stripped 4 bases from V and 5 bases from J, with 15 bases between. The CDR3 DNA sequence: TGTGCCTGGATGCCAGGGAGATTCGACGAGCAGTACTTC. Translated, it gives CAWMPGRFDEQYF.

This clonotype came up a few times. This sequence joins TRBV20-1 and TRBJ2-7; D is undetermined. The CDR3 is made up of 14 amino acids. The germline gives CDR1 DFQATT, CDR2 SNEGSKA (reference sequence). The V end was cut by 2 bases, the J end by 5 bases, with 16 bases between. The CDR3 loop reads CSARPVVKWDEQYF. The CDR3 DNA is TGCAGTGCTAGACCCGTGGTAAAGTGGGACGAGCAGTACTTC.

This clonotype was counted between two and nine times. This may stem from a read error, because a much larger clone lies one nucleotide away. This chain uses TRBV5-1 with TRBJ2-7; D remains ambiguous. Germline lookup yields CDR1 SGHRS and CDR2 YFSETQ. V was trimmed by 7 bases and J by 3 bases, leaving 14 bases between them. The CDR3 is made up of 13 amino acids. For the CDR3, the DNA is TGCGCCAGCCAATCCGATGCATGCTACGAGCAGTACTTC. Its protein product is CASQSDACYEQYF.

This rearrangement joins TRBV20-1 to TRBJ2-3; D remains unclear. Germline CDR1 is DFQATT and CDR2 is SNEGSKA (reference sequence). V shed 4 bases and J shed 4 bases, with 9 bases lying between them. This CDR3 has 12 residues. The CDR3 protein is CSANLTADTQYF. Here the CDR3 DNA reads TGCAGTGCTAACCTTACCGCAGATACGCAGTATTTT.

The CDR3 loop is CSARARGPAYEQYF. CDR3 bases: TGCAGTGCTAGAGCCAGGGGACCTGCCTACGAGCAGTACTTC. The chain links TRBV20-1 to TRBJ2-7; possible D gene TRBD1, 6 bases. This CDR3 is 14 amino acids long. Trimming stripped 1 base from V and 2 bases from J, with 12 bases between. CDR1 and CDR2 (germline): DFQATT, SNEGSKA (reference sequence).

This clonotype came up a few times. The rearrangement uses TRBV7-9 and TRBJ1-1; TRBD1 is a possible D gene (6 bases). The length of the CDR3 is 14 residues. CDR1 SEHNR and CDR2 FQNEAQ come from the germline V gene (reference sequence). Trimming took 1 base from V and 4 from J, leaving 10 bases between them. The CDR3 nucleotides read TGTGCCAGCAGCTTAGATGGACAGCGCACTGAAGCTTTCTTT. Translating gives CASSLDGQRTEAFF.

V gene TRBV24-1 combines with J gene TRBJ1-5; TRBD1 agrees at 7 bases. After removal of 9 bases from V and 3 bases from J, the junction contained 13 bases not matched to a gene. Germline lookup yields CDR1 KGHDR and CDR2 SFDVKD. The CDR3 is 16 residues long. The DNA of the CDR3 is TGTGCCACCCGGGTAGGGGGCGGCCCGGTCAATCAGCCCCAGCATTTT. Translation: CATRVGGGPVNQPQHF.

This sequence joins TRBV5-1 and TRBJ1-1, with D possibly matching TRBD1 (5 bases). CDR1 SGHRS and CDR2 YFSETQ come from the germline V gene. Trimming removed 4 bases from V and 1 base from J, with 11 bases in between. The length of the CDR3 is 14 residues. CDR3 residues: CASSGRQTNTEAFF. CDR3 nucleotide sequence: TGCGCCAGCAGCGGGAGACAGACGAACACTGAAGCTTTCTTT.